The rows below give T cell receptor beta chains drawn from one sample of a study of graft-versus-host responses after intestinal transplantation. Only in-frame clones appear in the TCRdb table, and some are missing; sequencing was by immunoSEQ multiplex PCR. The sample lists about 110,000 clones, around nine tenths occurring once. No antigens are known for them. Sample: unstimulated CD4+ T cells sorted from spleen or lymph node cells, taken before transplant. The receptors here all came from a human donor who was the organ donor for an intestinal transplant. Each CDR3 is given with its conserved first and last residue. A D gene is named only where the DNA matches it firmly. Where a row states a size, it is once, few, many or the class of an expanded clone; other rows omit it.

>NA|TRBJ2-3|TRBD2|TRBV10-3
CAISDSSSGKTDTQYF
TGTGCCATCAGTGATAGCTCTAGCGGGAAAACAGATACGCAGTATTTT
>NA|TRBJ2-2|NA|TRBV19
CASNTRSGTGELFF
TGTGCCAGTAATACGCGCTCGGGCACCGGGGAGCTGTTTTTT
>NA|TRBJ1-2|NA|TRBV19
CASSSPGLPANYGYTF
TGTGCCAGTAGTAGTCCGGGGTTGCCGGCAAACTATGGCTACACCTTC
>once|TRBJ2-5|NA|TRBV7-2
CASSLRRGSETQYF
TGTGCCAGCAGCCTCCGAAGGGGATCAGAGACCCAGTACTTC
>NA|TRBJ2-5|NA|TRBV15
CATSREGRTGETQYF
TGTGCCACCAGCAGAGAGGGGAGGACAGGCGAGACCCAGTACTTC
>NA|TRBJ2-3|NA|TRBV20-1
CSADRVGEQYF
TGCAGTGCCGACCGGGTTGGGGAGCAGTATTTT
>once|TRBJ2-7|NA|TRBV7-8
CASSPRADRIPSYEQYF
TGTGCCAGCAGCCCGAGAGCCGACAGGATCCCCTCCTACGAGCAGTACTTC
>NA|TRBJ2-1|NA|TRBV6-1
CASSELVGGSYNEQFF
TGTGCCAGCAGTGAATTGGTGGGGGGCTCCTACAATGAGCAGTTCTTC
>NA|TRBJ1-4|NA|TRBV5-1
CASSLAEATNEKLFF
TGCGCCAGCAGCTTGGCGGAGGCAACTAATGAAAAACTGTTTTTT
>NA|TRBJ1-6|TRBD1|TRBV30
CAWSRDSNNSPLHF
TGTGCCTGGAGCCGGGACAGCAATAATTCACCCCTCCACTTT
>once|TRBJ1-4|TRBD1|TRBV5-1
CASSSRGVGEKLFF
TGCGCCAGCAGCTCCAGGGGGGTCGGTGAAAAACTGTTTTTT
>NA|TRBJ1-2|TRBD1|TRBV10-3
CAITPDRDQGYTF
TGTGCCATCACCCCGGACAGGGATCAAGGCTACACCTTC
>NA|TRBJ1-1|NA|TRBV4-1
CASSLERGTEAFF
TGCGCCAGCAGCCTCGAGAGGGGGACTGAAGCTTTCTTT
>few|TRBJ2-7|TRBD2|TRBV10-2
CASSGGGEGSYEQYF
TGCGCCAGCAGCGGCGGGGGGGAGGGGTCCTACGAGCAGTACTTC
>NA|TRBJ2-2|TRBD2|TRBV6-1
CASSESSGRAAGELFF
TGTGCCAGCAGTGAATCGAGCGGGAGGGCCGCCGGGGAGCTGTTTTTT
>NA|TRBJ2-7|NA|TRBV18
CASSGSGGKGYEQYF
TGTGCCAGCTCAGGCAGCGGAGGAAAGGGGTACGAGCAGTACTTC
>NA|TRBJ2-2|TRBD2|TRBV19
CASTWTSGSSGELFF
TGTGCCAGTACTTGGACTAGCGGGAGTTCCGGGGAGCTGTTTTTT
>NA|TRBJ2-3|NA|TRBV25-1
CASSEKLPREDTQYF
TGTGCCAGCAGTGAAAAGCTCCCGAGGGAAGATACGCAGTATTTT
>few|TRBJ1-5|NA|TRBV4-1
CASSQDRFNQPQHF
TGCGCCAGCAGCCAAGACAGGTTCAATCAGCCCCAGCATTTT
>NA|TRBJ1-2|TRBD1|TRBV5-4
CASSLGGDRGHGYTF
TGTGCCAGCAGCTTGGGGGGGGACAGGGGACATGGCTACACCTTC
>NA|TRBJ2-1|NA|TRBV5-1
CASSFGTSIYNEQFF
TGCGCCAGCAGCTTTGGGACAAGCATATACAATGAGCAGTTCTTC
>NA|TRBJ2-3|NA|TRBV29-1
CSVVPTVADTQYF
TGCAGCGTGGTCCCGACAGTGGCAGATACGCAGTATTTT
>once|TRBJ1-3|TRBD1|TRBV28
CASSFHRGPSSGNTIYF
TGTGCCAGCAGTTTCCACAGGGGGCCCAGCTCTGGAAACACCATATATTTT
>once|TRBJ2-1|NA|TRBV29-1
CSVGAGIYNEQFF
TGCAGCGTTGGGGCTGGCATCTACAATGAGCAGTTCTTC
>NA|TRBJ2-7|TRBD1|TRBV10-3
CAISERTMGQGFSYEQYF
TGTGCCATCAGTGAGCGGACAATGGGACAGGGATTCAGCTACGAGCAGTACTTC
>NA|TRBJ2-5|TRBD1|TRBV28
CASSLRTGGGVETQYF
TGTGCCAGCAGTTTACGAACAGGGGGCGGGGTAGAGACCCAGTACTTC
>NA|TRBJ2-2|NA|TRBV10-3
CAIRTRGGELFF
TGTGCCATCAGGACTAGGGGCGGGGAGCTGTTTTTT
>NA|TRBJ1-1|TRBD1|TRBV6-5
CASTTRRGFPPEAFF
TGTGCCAGCACGACCCGCAGGGGGTTTCCTCCTGAAGCTTTCTTT
>NA|TRBJ1-4|NA|TRBV6-5
CASSPRTVLNEKLFF
TGTGCCAGCAGTCCGCGGACAGTACTTAATGAAAAACTGTTTTTT
>NA|TRBJ1-1|NA|TRBV4-1
CASSQVGSPNTEAFF
TGCGCCAGCAGCCAAGTTGGGTCCCCAAACACTGAAGCTTTCTTT
>NA|TRBJ2-4|NA|TRBV5-6
CASSLLKNIQYF
TGTGCCAGCAGCTTGCTGAAAAACATTCAGTACTTC
>NA|TRBJ1-1|NA|TRBV7-9
CASSLARGIGWNTEAFF
TGTGCCAGCAGCTTAGCGCGGGGGATAGGGTGGAACACTGAAGCTTTCTTT
>once|TRBJ1-2|TRBD1|TRBV11-2
CASSLGTGRGYTF
TGTGCCAGCAGCTTAGGGACAGGTCGCGGCTACACCTTC
>NA|TRBJ2-3|NA|TRBV6-5
CASSGLRGTDTQYF
TGTGCCAGCAGTGGGTTACGGGGCACAGATACGCAGTATTTT
>NA|TRBJ2-5|NA|TRBV6-1
CASSEQGETQYF
TGTGCCAGCAGTGAACAGGGAGAGACCCAGTACTTC
>NA|TRBJ2-3|NA|TRBV9
CASSVKGGGSTDTQYF
TGTGCCAGCAGCGTAAAGGGGGGAGGGAGCACAGATACGCAGTATTTT
>NA|TRBJ2-7|NA|TRBV11-1
CASSPRSPFWSEQYF
TGTGCCAGCAGCCCTCGATCCCCCTTTTGGAGCGAGCAGTACTTC
>NA|TRBJ2-7|NA|TRBV29-1
CSVGTSFYEQYF
TGCAGCGTTGGGACGTCTTTCTACGAGCAGTACTTC
>NA|TRBJ2-3|NA|TRBV6-4
CASSGASPDTQYF
TGTGCCAGCAGCGGGGCATCGCCAGATACGCAGTATTTT
>NA|TRBJ2-4|NA|TRBV2
CASRNTEIQYF
TGTGCCAGCAGAAACACAGAAATTCAGTACTTC
>NA|TRBJ2-7|NA|TRBV6-1
CASSLLDRSPYEQYF
TGTGCCAGCAGTCTCCTGGACAGAAGCCCCTACGAGCAGTACTTC
>NA|TRBJ2-5|NA|TRBV29-1
CSVDSASIADLQETQYF
TGCAGCGTTGACTCGGCTTCTATTGCGGACCTCCAAGAGACCCAGTACTTC
>once|TRBJ2-4|NA|TRBV30
CAWSVRRQLYF
TGTGCCTGGAGTGTACGGCGGCAGCTGTACTTC
>NA|TRBJ2-5|NA|TRBV6-6
CASSYSRQVSGTQYF
TGTGCCAGCAGTTACTCGAGGCAGGTGTCCGGGACCCAGTACTTC
>NA|TRBJ2-7|NA|TRBV1
CTSSQGPQPNHDEQYF
TGCACCAGCAGCCAAGGTCCGCAGCCGAATCATGACGAGCAGTACTTC
>NA|TRBJ2-1|TRBD2|TRBV4-3
CASSQAGTSGRADNEQFF
TGCGCCAGCAGCCAAGCCGGGACTAGCGGGAGAGCTGACAATGAGCAGTTCTTC
>NA|TRBJ1-5|NA|TRBV15
CATSRDGLRNQPQHF
TGTGCCACCAGCAGAGATGGACTGAGAAATCAGCCCCAGCATTTT
>NA|TRBJ2-6|NA|TRBV4-2
CASSQPQSSGANVLTF
TGTGCCAGCAGCCAACCACAGAGCTCTGGGGCCAACGTCCTGACTTTC
>NA|TRBJ1-2|TRBD1|TRBV4-3
CASSLRQGDSYGYTF
TGCGCCAGCAGCCTTCGACAGGGAGATAGCTATGGCTACACCTTC
>NA|TRBJ2-5|TRBD1|TRBV29-1
CSVEGQGKETQYF
TGCAGCGTTGAGGGACAGGGGAAAGAGACCCAGTACTTC
>NA|TRBJ1-2|NA|TRBV5-4
CASSLDGSYGYTF
TGTGCCAGCAGCTTGGACGGGTCCTATGGCTACACCTTC
>NA|TRBJ2-1|NA|TRBV25-1
CASSRLESYNEQFF
TGTGCCAGCAGTAGACTAGAGTCCTACAATGAGCAGTTCTTC
>NA|TRBJ2-1|TRBD2|TRBV18
CASSPLTSGYNEQFF
TGTGCCAGCTCACCCCTGACTAGCGGATACAATGAGCAGTTCTTC